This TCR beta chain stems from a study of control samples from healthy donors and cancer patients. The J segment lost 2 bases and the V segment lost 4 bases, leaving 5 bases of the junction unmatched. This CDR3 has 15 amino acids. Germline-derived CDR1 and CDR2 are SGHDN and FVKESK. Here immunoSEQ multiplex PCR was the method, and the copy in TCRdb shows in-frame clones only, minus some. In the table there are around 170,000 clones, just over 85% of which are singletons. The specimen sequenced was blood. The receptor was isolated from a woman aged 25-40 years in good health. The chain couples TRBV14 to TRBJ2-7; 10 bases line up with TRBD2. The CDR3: CASSPGLAVPYEQYF. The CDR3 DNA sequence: TGTGCCAGCAGCCCAGGACTAGCGGTCCCCTACGAGCAGTACTTC.